This TCR beta chain was sequenced during a study of radiation and T cells in renal cell carcinoma. Regarding time point: blood 2 weeks post-SBRT. Noted treatment: 15 Gy SBRT to primary tumor, nephrectomy 4 weeks later. Germline V lookup: CDR1 SGHAT, CDR2 FQNNGV. Trimming at V came to 5 bases and at J to 6 bases, leaving 7 bases not matched to a gene. This CDR3 contains 14 residues. Sequencing used immunoSEQ multiplex PCR; TCRdb keeps in-frame clones, though not all of them. The sample consists of roughly 130,000 clones, more than 70% of them appearing once. The receptor's source is a woman in her 70s with renal cell carcinoma. The rearrangement joins TRBV11-2 to TRBJ1-5; 7 bases match TRBD1. Specimen: blood, collected from a patient whose treatment included radiotherapy and nephrectomy. The CDR3 protein is CASSVTGSGQPQHF. CDR3 DNA sequence: TGTGCCAGCAGCGTGACAGGGTCCGGTCAGCCCCAGCATTTT.